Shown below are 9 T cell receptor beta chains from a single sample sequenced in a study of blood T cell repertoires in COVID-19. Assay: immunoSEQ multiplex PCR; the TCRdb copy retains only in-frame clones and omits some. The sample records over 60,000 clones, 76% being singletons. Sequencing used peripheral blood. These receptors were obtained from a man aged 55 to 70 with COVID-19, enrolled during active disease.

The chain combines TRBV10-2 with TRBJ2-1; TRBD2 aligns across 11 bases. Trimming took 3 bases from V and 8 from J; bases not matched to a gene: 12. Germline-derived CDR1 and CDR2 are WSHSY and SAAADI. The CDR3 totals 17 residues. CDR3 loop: CASSDRTTSGTVDEQFF. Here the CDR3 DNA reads TGCGCCAGCAGTGACCGGACGACTAGCGGGACGGTCGATGAGCAGTTCTTC.

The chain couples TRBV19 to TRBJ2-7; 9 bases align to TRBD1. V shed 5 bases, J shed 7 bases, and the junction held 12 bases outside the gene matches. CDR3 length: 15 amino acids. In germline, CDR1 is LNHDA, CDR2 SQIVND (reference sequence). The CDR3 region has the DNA TGTGCCAGTAGTCTCGGGGGACAGGGCACCGTAGAGCAGTACTTC. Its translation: CASSLGGQGTVEQYF.

The CDR3 DNA sequence: TGTGCCAGCAGCAGGGAGGGTCTGGACTATGGCTACACCTTC. This codes for CASSREGLDYGYTF. The rearrangement joins TRBV5-4 to TRBJ1-2, with no clear D. Germline CDR1 is SGHNT and CDR2 is YYREEE (reference sequence). The V and J ends lost 4 bases and 3 bases respectively, with 13 bases between them. CDR3 length: 14 amino acids.

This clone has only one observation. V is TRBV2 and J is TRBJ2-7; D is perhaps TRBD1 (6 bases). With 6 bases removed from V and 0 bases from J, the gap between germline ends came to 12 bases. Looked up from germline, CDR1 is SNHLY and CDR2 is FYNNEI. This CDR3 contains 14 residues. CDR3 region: CASRDRTDSYEQYF. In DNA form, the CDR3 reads TGTGCCAGCAGAGATAGGACAGACTCCTACGAGCAGTACTTC.

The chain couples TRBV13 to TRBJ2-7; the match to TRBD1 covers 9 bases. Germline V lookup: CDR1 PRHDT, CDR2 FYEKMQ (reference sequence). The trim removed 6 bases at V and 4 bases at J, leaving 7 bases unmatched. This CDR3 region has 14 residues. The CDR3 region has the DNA TGTGCCAGCAGTCGGACAGGGGATACTTACGAGCAGTACTTC. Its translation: CASSRTGDTYEQYF.

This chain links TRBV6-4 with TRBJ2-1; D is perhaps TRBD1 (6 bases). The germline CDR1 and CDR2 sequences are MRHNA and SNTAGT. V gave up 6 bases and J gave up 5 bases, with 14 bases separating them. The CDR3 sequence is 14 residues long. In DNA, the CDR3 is TGTGCCAGCAGCCCGGACAGCGTAAACAATGAGCAGTTCTTC. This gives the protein CASSPDSVNNEQFF.

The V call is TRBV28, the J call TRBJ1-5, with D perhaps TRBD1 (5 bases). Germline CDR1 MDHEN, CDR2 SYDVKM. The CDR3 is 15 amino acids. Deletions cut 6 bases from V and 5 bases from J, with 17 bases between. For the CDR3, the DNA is TGTGCCAGCAGACAGCCGGGACTTCAAGATCAGCCCCAGCATTTT. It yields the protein CASRQPGLQDQPQHF.

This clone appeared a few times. CDR3 nucleotides: TGCGCCAGCAGCTTGACAAGGGGGGGTCAAGAGACCCAGTACTTC. Protein product: CASSLTRGGQETQYF. The rearrangement joins TRBV5-1 to TRBJ2-5, with a weak D call TRBD2 (7 bases). V lost 1 base and J 2 bases, leaving 12 bases between the germline ends. The CDR3 sequence is 15 residues long. CDR1 SGHRS and CDR2 YFSETQ come from the germline V gene.

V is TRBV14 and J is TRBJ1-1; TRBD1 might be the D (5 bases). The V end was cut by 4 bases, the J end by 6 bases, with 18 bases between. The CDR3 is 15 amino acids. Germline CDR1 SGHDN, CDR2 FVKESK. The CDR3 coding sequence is TGTGCCAGCAGCCCCTTCGGGTCCGGGGGGTCTGAAGCTTTCTTT. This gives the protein CASSPFGSGGSEAFF.